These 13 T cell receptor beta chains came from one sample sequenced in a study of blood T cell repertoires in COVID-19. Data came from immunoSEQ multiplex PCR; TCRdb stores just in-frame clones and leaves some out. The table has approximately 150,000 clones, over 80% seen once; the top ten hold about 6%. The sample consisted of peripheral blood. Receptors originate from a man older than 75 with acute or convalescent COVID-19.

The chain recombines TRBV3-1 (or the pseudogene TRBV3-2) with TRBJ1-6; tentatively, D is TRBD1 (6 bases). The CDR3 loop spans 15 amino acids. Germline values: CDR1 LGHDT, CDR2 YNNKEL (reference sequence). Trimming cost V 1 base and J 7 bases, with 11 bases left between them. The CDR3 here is CASSQGGQPNSPLHF. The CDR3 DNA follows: TGTGCCAGCAGCCAAGGCGGACAGCCGAATTCACCCCTCCACTTT.

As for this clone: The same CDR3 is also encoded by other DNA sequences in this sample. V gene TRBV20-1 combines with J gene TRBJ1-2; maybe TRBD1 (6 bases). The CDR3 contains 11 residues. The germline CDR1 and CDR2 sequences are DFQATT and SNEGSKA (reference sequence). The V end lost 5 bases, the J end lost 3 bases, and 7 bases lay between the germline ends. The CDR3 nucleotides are TGCAGTGCTCGGACAGACTATGGCTACACCTTC. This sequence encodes CSARTDYGYTF.

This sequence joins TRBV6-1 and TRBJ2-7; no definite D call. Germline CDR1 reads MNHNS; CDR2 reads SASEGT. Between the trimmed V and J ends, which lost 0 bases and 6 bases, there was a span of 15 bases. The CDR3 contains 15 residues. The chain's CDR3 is CASSEALGFSFEQYF. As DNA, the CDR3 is TGTGCCAGCAGTGAAGCCCTAGGATTTTCGTTCGAGCAGTACTTC.

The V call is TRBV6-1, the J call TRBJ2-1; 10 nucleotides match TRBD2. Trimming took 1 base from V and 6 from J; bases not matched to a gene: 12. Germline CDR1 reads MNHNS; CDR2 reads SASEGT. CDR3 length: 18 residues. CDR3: CASSEGGSGGISRNEQFF. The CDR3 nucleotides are TGTGCCAGCAGTGAAGGGGGTAGCGGGGGGATTTCCCGCAATGAGCAGTTCTTC.

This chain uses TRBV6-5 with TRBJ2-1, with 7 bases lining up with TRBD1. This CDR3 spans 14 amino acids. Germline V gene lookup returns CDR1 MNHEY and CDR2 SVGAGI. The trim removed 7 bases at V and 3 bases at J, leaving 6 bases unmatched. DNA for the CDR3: TGTGCCAGCACGGATCGGGACAGCTACAATGAGCAGTTCTTC. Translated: CASTDRDSYNEQFF.

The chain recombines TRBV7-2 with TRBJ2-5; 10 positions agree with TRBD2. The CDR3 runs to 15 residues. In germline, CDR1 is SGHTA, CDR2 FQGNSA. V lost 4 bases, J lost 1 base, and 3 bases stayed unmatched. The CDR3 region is CASSSRLAGQETQYF. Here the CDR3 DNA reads TGTGCCAGCAGCTCCCGACTAGCGGGCCAAGAGACCCAGTACTTC.

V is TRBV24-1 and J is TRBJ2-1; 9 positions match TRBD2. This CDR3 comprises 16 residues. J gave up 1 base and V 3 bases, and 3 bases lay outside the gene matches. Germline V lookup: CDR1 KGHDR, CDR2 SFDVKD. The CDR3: CATSDQLAGSYNEQFF. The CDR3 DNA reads TGTGCCACCAGTGATCAACTAGCGGGTTCCTACAATGAGCAGTTCTTC.

CDR3 sequence reads: CASSDFYSNQPQHF. CDR3 bases: TGTGCCAGCAGTGATTTCTATAGCAATCAGCCCCAGCATTTT. The chain is built from TRBV6-4 and TRBJ1-5; D unclear. V dropped 3 bases and J dropped 0 bases, with 6 bases sitting between them. Germline assignment: CDR1 MRHNA and CDR2 SNTAGT. The CDR3 is made up of 14 amino acids.

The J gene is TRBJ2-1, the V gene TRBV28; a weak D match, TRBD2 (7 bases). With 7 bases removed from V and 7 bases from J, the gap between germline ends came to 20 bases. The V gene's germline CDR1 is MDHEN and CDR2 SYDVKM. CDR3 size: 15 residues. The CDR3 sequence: CASTRGGGGENEQFF. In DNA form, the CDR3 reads TGTGCCAGCACCCGAGGGGGTGGGGGGGAAAATGAGCAGTTCTTC.

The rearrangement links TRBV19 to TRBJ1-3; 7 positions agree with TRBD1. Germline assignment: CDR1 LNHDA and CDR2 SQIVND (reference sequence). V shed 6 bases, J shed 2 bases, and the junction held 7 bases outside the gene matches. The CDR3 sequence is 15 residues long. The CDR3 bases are TGTGCCAGTAGCTTCGACAGGGACGCTGGAAACACCATATATTTT. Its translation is CASSFDRDAGNTIYF. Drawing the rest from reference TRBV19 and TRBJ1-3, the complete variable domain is DGGITQSPKYLFRKEGQNVTLSCEQNLNHDAMYWYRQDPGQGLRLIYYSQIVNDFQKGDIAEGYSVSREKKESFPLTVTSAQKNPTAFYLCASSFDRDAGNTIYFGEGSWLTVV.

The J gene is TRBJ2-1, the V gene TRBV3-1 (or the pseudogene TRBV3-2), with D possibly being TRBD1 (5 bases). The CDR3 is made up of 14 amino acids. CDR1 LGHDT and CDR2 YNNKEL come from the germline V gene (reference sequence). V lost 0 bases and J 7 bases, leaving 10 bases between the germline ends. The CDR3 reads CASSQEPRTNEQFF. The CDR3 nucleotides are TGTGCCAGCAGCCAAGAGCCTAGGACAAATGAGCAGTTCTTC.

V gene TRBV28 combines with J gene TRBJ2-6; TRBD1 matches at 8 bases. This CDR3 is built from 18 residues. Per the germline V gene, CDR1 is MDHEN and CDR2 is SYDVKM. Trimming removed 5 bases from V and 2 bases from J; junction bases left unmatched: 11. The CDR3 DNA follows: TGTGCCAGCAGTCTCTTCGGACAGGGAACAACTGGGGCCAACGTCCTGACTTTC. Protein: CASSLFGQGTTGANVLTF.

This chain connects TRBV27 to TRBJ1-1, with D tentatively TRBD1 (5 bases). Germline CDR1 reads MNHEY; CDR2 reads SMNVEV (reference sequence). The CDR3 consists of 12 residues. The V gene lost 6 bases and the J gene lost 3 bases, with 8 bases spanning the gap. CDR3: CASRDTHTEAFF. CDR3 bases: TGTGCCAGCAGGGACACCCACACTGAAGCTTTCTTT.